This T cell receptor beta chain was obtained from a study of blood T cell repertoires in COVID-19. Across the whole study: COVID-19 samples from acute and convalescent phases originated in the United States, Italy and Spain. From T cells, B-cell-depleted T cells, or PBMCs came the material, which was cDNA or gDNA.

TCRdb keeps only in-frame clones here, not all; method: immunoSEQ multiplex PCR. The repertoire holds over 30,000 clones, roughly three quarters seen once, with 16% in the top ten. The specimen sequenced was peripheral blood. The origin of this receptor is a human donor in a cohort sampled during active COVID-19.

In DNA form, the CDR3 reads TGTGCCAGCAGTTATAGGGCAGGGGTACCAGATACGCAGTATTTT. Its translation: CASSYRAGVPDTQYF. This rearrangement joins TRBV6-5 to TRBJ2-3, with D maybe TRBD1 (6 bases). The CDR3 has 15 residues. The germline V and J ends were trimmed by 3 bases and 4 bases, with 14 bases remaining between them. Germline-derived CDR1 and CDR2 are MNHEY and SVGAGI.